This entry lists 3 T cell receptor beta chains sequenced from one sample in a study of blood T cell repertoires in COVID-19. Using immunoSEQ multiplex PCR, the repertoire was profiled, and TCRdb retains in-frame clones only, with some absent. This sample has about 130,000 clones, with 70% to 90% found just once. Sequenced input: peripheral blood. All receptors come from a woman aged 45 to 65 who had recovered from COVID-19.

The V call is TRBV11-2, the J call TRBJ2-7; 8 bases agree with TRBD1. From germline, CDR1 is SGHAT and CDR2 FQNNGV. The V gene end was trimmed by 6 bases and the J gene end by 6 bases; junction bases not matched to a gene: 7. The CDR3 has 13 amino acids. CDR3 residues: CASRGQVRREQYF. The CDR3 bases are TGTGCCAGCAGGGGACAGGTCAGGCGCGAGCAGTACTTC.

This clone was seen a single time. In DNA, the CDR3 is TGCGCCAGCAGCTTGGACGGGATCCGCACCGGGGAGCTGTTTTTT. Protein product: CASSLDGIRTGELFF. The chain recombines TRBV5-1 with TRBJ2-2, with D tentatively TRBD2 (5 bases). CDR1 is SGHRS and CDR2 is YFSETQ in the germline V gene. The CDR3 totals 15 residues. V was cut by 0 bases and J by 4 bases, with 10 bases left in between. Using reference TRBV5-1 and TRBJ2-2 for the parts outside the CDR3, the full variable domain is KAGVTQTPRYLIKTRGQQVTLSCSPISGHRSVSWYQQTPGQGLQFLFEYFSETQRNKGNFPGRFSGRQFSNSRSEMNVSTLELGDSALYLCASSLDGIRTGELFFGEGSRLTVL.

The V gene is TRBV7-9, the J gene TRBJ2-1; D may be TRBD2 (8 bases). The CDR3 runs 18 residues. Between the trimmed V and J ends, which lost 1 base and 7 bases, there was a span of 23 bases. Germline values: CDR1 SEHNR, CDR2 FQNEAQ (reference sequence). The CDR3 bases are TGTGCCAGCAGCTTAGGGGTAGGGGGCGGGAGGTCTAGGAATGAGCAGTTCTTC. It yields the protein CASSLGVGGGRSRNEQFF.